This entry lists 7 T cell receptor beta chains sequenced from one sample in a study of CD8 T cells in Susac syndrome. RNA was extracted with the RNeasy kit, and a quantity of about 0.45 to 1 ug was reverse transcribed using random hexamers. One entry per CDR3 protein, called by TCRdb with MiXCR from the immunoSEQ multiplex PCR reads. The sample gives about 66,000 distinct CDR3 sequences, approximately 96% of which show up once; 0.56% is in the top ten. Sequenced material: CD8+ T cells from PBMCs. The receptors were sampled from a human donor with multiple sclerosis.

J is TRBJ1-2 and V is TRBV29-1; 8 bases align to TRBD1. CDR1 and CDR2 (germline): SQVTM, ANQGSEA. CDR3 length: 14 amino acids. Trimming cost V 4 bases and J 4 bases; bases outside gene matches: 8. In DNA form, the CDR3 reads TGCAGCGTTGGCTCAGGGGGCGAGGTCTATGGCTACACCTTC. As protein: CSVGSGGEVYGYTF.

The chain has TRBV15 and TRBJ2-7, with D possibly TRBD2 on 7 matching bases. The CDR3 extends over 17 amino acids. Per the germline V gene, CDR1 is LNHNV and CDR2 is YYDKDF (reference sequence). Trimming took off 3 bases at V and 3 bases at J, with 21 bases between the two ends. The CDR3 nucleotides are TGTGCCACCAGCAGCGCTACCTCCTCGGGGGGCTTCTACGAGCAGTACTTC. It is translated as CATSSATSSGGFYEQYF. Variable domain in full (rest from reference TRBV15 and TRBJ2-7): DAMVIQNPRYQVTQFGKPVTLSCSQTLNHNVMYWYQQKSSQAPKLLFHYYDKDFNNEADTPDNFQSRRPNTSFCFLDIRSPGLGDTAMYLCATSSATSSGGFYEQYFGPGTRLTVT.

This rearrangement joins TRBV27 to TRBJ2-1; 11 bases agree with TRBD2. The V segment lost 4 bases and the J segment 7 bases; nucleotides outside the gene matches: 15. The germline V gene encodes CDR1 MNHEY and CDR2 SMNVEV (reference sequence). The CDR3 totals 18 residues. In DNA, the CDR3 is TGTGCCAGCAGTTCGCGCCTAGCGGGGGGTGGCTTGCAAAATGAGCAGTTCTTC. Protein sequence: CASSSRLAGGGLQNEQFF.

This chain connects TRBV20-1 to TRBJ2-6; 9 bases align to TRBD1. There are 17 residues in the CDR3. CDR1 and CDR2 from the germline V gene are DFQATT and SNEGSKA (reference sequence). The V gene end was trimmed by 6 bases and the J gene end by 3 bases; junction bases not matched to a gene: 12. The CDR3 sequence is CSAPNGQGKLGANVLTF. The CDR3 nucleotides read TGCAGTGCCCCGAATGGACAGGGGAAGCTTGGGGCCAACGTCCTGACTTTC.

Only one count was recorded for this clonotype. This chain uses TRBV20-1 with TRBJ2-5, with 8 bases fitting TRBD2. The trim removed 2 bases at V and 0 bases at J, leaving 8 bases unmatched. The CDR3 length is 16 residues. Germline V gene sequence: CDR1 DFQATT, CDR2 SNEGSKA (reference sequence). The chain's CDR3 is CSARFTGGRYQETQYF. The CDR3 DNA follows: TGCAGTGCTAGATTCACGGGGGGGCGGTACCAAGAGACCCAGTACTTC.

This sequence joins TRBV7-9 and TRBJ1-2; D remains ambiguous. Trimming stripped 4 bases from V and 4 bases from J, with 10 bases between. The CDR3 covers 13 residues. The germline V gene has CDR1 SEHNR and CDR2 FQNEAQ (reference sequence). CDR3 amino acids: CASSSGQAYGYTF. The CDR3 DNA reads as TGTGCCAGCAGCTCCGGGCAAGCCTATGGCTACACCTTC.

V usage is TRBV6-5 and J usage is TRBJ1-2; D is undetermined. The length of the CDR3 is 13 residues. Trimming took 8 bases from V and 3 from J, leaving 13 bases between them. The germline V gene has CDR1 MNHEY and CDR2 SVGAGI. The CDR3 loop reads CASGHEGYYGYTF. In nucleotides, the CDR3 is TGTGCCAGCGGCCATGAGGGTTACTATGGCTACACCTTC.